Listed here are 25 T cell receptor beta chains from one sample, sequenced in a study of cytomegalovirus exposure and HLA in healthy donors. PCR employed 60 Vbeta and 13 Jbeta primers. This table comes from immunoSEQ multiplex PCR, and its TCRdb copy is limited to in-frame clones, with some not included. Among some 130,000 clones listed, approximately 70% were seen once. Sequenced sample: PBMCs. The origin of the receptors is a woman in her sixties or seventies in good health and CMV-seropositive.

The V call is TRBV5-6, the J call TRBJ1-2; 8 bases are shared with TRBD1. The length of the CDR3 is 15 residues. V was clipped by 2 bases and J by 4 bases; unmatched bases: 7. The V gene's germline CDR1 is SGHDT and CDR2 YYEEEE. The CDR3 region has the DNA TGTGCCAGCAGCTTTTCGACAGGGGCAGGCTATGGCTACACCTTC. It specifies CASSFSTGAGYGYTF. Supplemented by reference TRBV5-6 and TRBJ1-2, the full variable domain reads DAGVTQSPTHLIKTRGQQVTLRCSPKSGHDTVSWYQQALGQGPQFIFQYYEEEERQRGNFPDRFSGHQFPNYSSELNVNALLLGDSALYLCASSFSTGAGYGYTFGSGTRLTVV.

V gene TRBV4-1 combines with J gene TRBJ1-4, with 8 bases matching TRBD1. CDR1 is MGHRA, CDR2 YSYEKL, per germline. The CDR3 runs to 16 residues. The junction had 9 bases not matched to a gene; V was cut back by 2 bases and J by 7 bases. The CDR3 nucleotides are TGCGCCAGCAGCCAAATACCAGGGGGCCTTGGTGAAAAACTGTTTTTT. It codes for CASSQIPGGLGEKLFF.

The chain has TRBV19 and TRBJ1-5; D perhaps matches TRBD1 (6 bases). Deletions cut 5 bases from V and 5 bases from J, with 19 bases between. The V gene's germline CDR1 is LNHDA and CDR2 SQIVND (reference sequence). The CDR3 contains 16 residues. Here the CDR3 DNA reads TGTGCCAGTAGTGACGCCGTCTGGGACACTTATCAGCCCCAGCATTTT. The encoded protein is CASSDAVWDTYQPQHF.

The rearrangement joins TRBV10-1 to TRBJ1-4, with 7 bases that match TRBD1. The CDR3 consists of 18 residues. Trimming removed 7 bases from V and 0 bases from J; junction bases left unmatched: 14. The germline V gene encodes CDR1 WNHNN and CDR2 SYGVQD (reference sequence). CDR3 bases: TGCGCCAGCATCCGGGACAGAAGTAATGGTTCAACTAATGAAAAACTGTTTTTT. This gives the protein CASIRDRSNGSTNEKLFF.

The gene calls are TRBV2 and TRBJ2-7; no firm D call. The V gene's germline CDR1 is SNHLY and CDR2 FYNNEI. The CDR3 is made up of 15 amino acids. The V end lost 3 bases, the J end lost 0 bases, and 12 bases lay between the germline ends. CDR3 sequence (DNA): TGTGCCAGCAGTGAGGAGCGCCAGTACTCCTACGAGCAGTACTTC. Encoded protein: CASSEERQYSYEQYF.

This chain joins TRBV28 and TRBJ2-1, with 15 bases matching TRBD2. Germline V CDR1 and CDR2: MDHEN, SYDVKM. The junction had 7 bases not matched to a gene; V was cut back by 7 bases and J by 9 bases. This CDR3 region has 15 residues. The CDR3 is CASISGTSGRSEQFF. In DNA form, the CDR3 reads TGTGCCAGCATCTCCGGGACTAGCGGGAGGAGTGAGCAGTTCTTC.

V usage is TRBV19 and J usage is TRBJ2-5; TRBD1 agrees at 8 bases. The CDR3 has 14 amino acids. CDR1 and CDR2 (germline): LNHDA, SQIVND (reference sequence). The junction had 2 bases not matched to a gene; V was cut back by 4 bases and J by 1 base. The CDR3 loop reads CASSRTGGQETQYF. The CDR3 region has the DNA TGTGCCAGTAGTAGAACAGGGGGCCAAGAGACCCAGTACTTC.

This clone was counted between two and nine times. The V call is TRBV7-2, the J call TRBJ2-7; D perhaps matches TRBD1 (5 bases). Trimming removed 0 bases at V and 0 bases at J, with 6 bases between. Per germline, CDR1 SGHTA and CDR2 FQGNSA. The CDR3 sequence is 14 residues long. The CDR3, as DNA: TGTGCCAGCAGCTTAGCTAGGGGCTCCTACGAGCAGTACTTC. It encodes CASSLARGSYEQYF.

The rearrangement links TRBV6-1 to TRBJ1-5; D remains ambiguous. Per germline, CDR1 MNHNS and CDR2 SASEGT. The CDR3 runs 13 residues. V lost 8 bases to trimming and J lost 0 bases, with 8 bases between them. The CDR3 reads CASLGYSNQPQHF. The CDR3 nucleotides are TGTGCCAGCCTCGGTTATAGCAATCAGCCCCAGCATTTT.

The gene calls are TRBV20-1 and TRBJ2-3; D is uncertain. The CDR3 is 10 amino acids. Germline CDR1 is DFQATT and CDR2 is SNEGSKA (reference sequence). V was trimmed by 3 bases and J by 7 bases, leaving 5 bases between them. CDR3 in amino acids: CSARANTQYF. DNA of the CDR3: TGCAGTGCTAGGGCAAATACGCAGTATTTT.

The rearrangement uses TRBV14 and TRBJ2-2; D gene uncertain. The V end was cut by 3 bases, the J end by 6 bases, with 8 bases between. CDR3 length: 13 amino acids. CDR1 and CDR2 from the germline V gene are SGHDN and FVKESK. CDR3 region: CASSQYAAGELFF. The CDR3, as DNA: TGTGCCAGCAGCCAGTATGCGGCCGGGGAGCTGTTTTTT.

The chain carries TRBV5-6 and TRBJ2-5; D gene ambiguous. The CDR3 has 15 amino acids. CDR1 SGHDT and CDR2 YYEEEE come from the germline V gene. Trimming took off 4 bases at V and 1 base at J, with 14 bases between the two ends. The CDR3 coding sequence is TGTGCCAGCAGCCCCAGACTTACACTCCAAGAGACCCAGTACTTC. Its protein product is CASSPRLTLQETQYF.

V gene TRBV19 combines with J gene TRBJ1-2; TRBD1 agrees at 11 bases. Germline loops: CDR1 LNHDA, CDR2 SQIVND (reference sequence). The CDR3 has 13 amino acids. V lost 9 bases to trimming and J lost 4 bases; unmatched junction nucleotides: 4. In DNA, the CDR3 is TGTGCCAGCGGGACAGGGGGTCTCTATGGCTACACCTTC. This sequence encodes CASGTGGLYGYTF.

The J gene is TRBJ1-1, the V gene TRBV29-1; a weak D match, TRBD1 (6 bases). Trimming took off 1 base at V and 5 bases at J, with 8 bases between the two ends. Germline V gene data show CDR1 as SQVTM and CDR2 as ANQGSEA. The CDR3 has 12 residues. In DNA form, the CDR3 reads TGCAGCGTTGAAGGGGGGCGGACTGAAGCTTTCTTT. Translated, it gives CSVEGGRTEAFF.

This chain connects TRBV7-2 to TRBJ2-1; 11 positions match TRBD2. Germline V lookup: CDR1 SGHTA, CDR2 FQGNSA. V shed 1 base, J shed 10 bases, and the junction held 9 bases outside the gene matches. This CDR3 contains 16 residues. CDR3 loop: CASSLGSLAGGSEQFF. CDR3 DNA sequence: TGTGCCAGCAGCTTAGGATCGCTAGCGGGAGGCTCCGAGCAGTTCTTC.

CDR3 in amino acids: CASSLQSLSTDTQYF. The CDR3 DNA reads as TGTGCCAGCAGTTTACAGTCCTTGAGCACAGATACGCAGTATTTT. This rearrangement joins TRBV28 to TRBJ2-3; D not resolved. CDR1 is MDHEN, CDR2 SYDVKM, per germline. This CDR3 spans 15 amino acids. Trimming took off 2 bases at V and 0 bases at J, with 9 bases between the two ends.

The chain is built from TRBV19 and TRBJ2-7, with TRBD2 identical over 13 bases. This CDR3 has 15 residues. Trimming removed 1 base from V and 5 bases from J; junction bases left unmatched: 2. CDR1 LNHDA and CDR2 SQIVND come from the germline V gene (reference sequence). Written as DNA, the CDR3 is TGTGCCAGTAGTATAGGGACTAGCGGGAGAGACGAGCAGTACTTC. Its protein is CASSIGTSGRDEQYF. The full variable domain, completed using reference TRBV19 and TRBJ2-7, is DGGITQSPKYLFRKEGQNVTLSCEQNLNHDAMYWYRQDPGQGLRLIYYSQIVNDFQKGDIAEGYSVSREKKESFPLTVTSAQKNPTAFYLCASSIGTSGRDEQYFGPGTRLTVT.

The chain carries TRBV7-9 and TRBJ2-1; 9 bases agree with TRBD2. The CDR3 is 15 amino acids. V lost 5 bases, J lost 2 bases, and 4 bases stayed unmatched. Germline V gives CDR1 SEHNR, CDR2 FQNEAQ (reference sequence). This chain's CDR3 is CASSLSGRAYNEQFF. CDR3 sequence (DNA): TGTGCCAGCAGCCTTAGCGGGAGAGCCTACAATGAGCAGTTCTTC. Together with reference TRBV7-9 and TRBJ2-1, the CDR3 gives the full variable domain: DTGVSQNPRHKITKRGQNVTFRCDPISEHNRLYWYRQTLGQGPEFLTYFQNEAQLEKSRLLSDRFSAERPKGSFSTLEIQRTEQGDSAMYLCASSLSGRAYNEQFFGPGTRLTVL.

This rearrangement joins TRBV4-1 to TRBJ2-7, with 7 nucleotides matching TRBD2. From germline, CDR1 is MGHRA and CDR2 YSYEKL. Trimming removed 4 bases from V and 0 bases from J; junction bases left unmatched: 9. The CDR3 is 16 amino acids. CDR3 residues: CASSPAGRGSSYEQYF. The CDR3 DNA is TGCGCCAGCAGCCCCGCTGGGCGGGGGAGCTCCTACGAGCAGTACTTC.

This clone appeared a single time. CDR3: CATSRQDTEAFF. The CDR3 DNA reads as TGTGCCACCAGCAGACAGGACACTGAAGCTTTCTTT. V and J are TRBV15 and TRBJ1-1, with unresolved D. CDR1 is LNHNV and CDR2 is YYDKDF in the germline V gene (reference sequence). The CDR3 is made up of 12 amino acids. The V gene lost 2 bases and the J gene lost 3 bases, with 4 bases spanning the gap.

The chain joins TRBV5-1 to TRBJ2-2, with D possibly matching TRBD1 (5 bases). V lost 4 bases, J lost 7 bases, and 11 bases lay in between. The CDR3 is 13 residues long. CDR1 and CDR2 (germline): SGHRS, YFSETQ. CDR3 in DNA: TGCGCCAGCAGCCAAAGGGGTAGCGGGGAGCTGTTTTTT. Translating it yields CASSQRGSGELFF.

This clone occurred once. J is TRBJ2-5 and V is TRBV6-5; a weak D match, TRBD2 (6 bases). The DNA end is a closer match to TRBJ2-7, so the J assignment may be wrong. CDR1 MNHEY and CDR2 SVGAGI come from the germline V gene. The CDR3 length is 15 residues. The CDR3 DNA reads as TGTGCCAGCAGTTCCGGGACTCAAATTCTCTACGAGCAGTACTTC. Amino acid sequence: CASSSGTQILYEQYF.

V usage is TRBV27 and J usage is TRBJ2-5; 11 bases are a match to TRBD2. The CDR3 is 14 residues long. V shed 8 bases and J 4 bases; nucleotides not matched to a gene: 6. Germline CDR1 MNHEY, CDR2 SMNVEV (reference sequence). The CDR3 protein is CASRRGLAVETQYF. DNA of the CDR3: TGTGCCAGCCGACGGGGACTAGCGGTAGAGACCCAGTACTTC.

This sequence joins TRBV6-5 and TRBJ1-2; possible D gene TRBD1, 5 bases. In germline, CDR1 is MNHEY, CDR2 SVGAGI. Trimming removed 5 bases from V and 4 bases from J, with 11 bases in between. The CDR3 extends over 13 amino acids. The CDR3 DNA reads TGTGCCAGCAGTGAACCAGGGCCCTATGGCTACACCTTC. It is translated as CASSEPGPYGYTF.

The rearrangement links TRBV6-1 to TRBJ2-7, with TRBD1 identical over 11 bases. This CDR3 spans 16 amino acids. Germline V CDR1 and CDR2: MNHNS, SASEGT. After removal of 3 bases from V and 0 bases from J, the junction contained 4 bases not matched to a gene. CDR3 loop: CASSDLGTGGSYEQYF. CDR3 bases: TGTGCCAGCAGTGACCTAGGGACAGGGGGCTCCTACGAGCAGTACTTC.